A selection of T cell receptor beta chains follows, all from one sample in a study of regulatory T cells in long-lasting Graves disease. Via MiXCR, TCRdb re-called the multiplex PCR reads, giving one row per CDR3 protein. The sample holds about 470,000 distinct CDR3 sequences, approximately 21% seen once. This specimen consisted of peripheral blood mononuclear cells (PBMCs), obtained when the disease was refractory, from a patient treated with antithyroid drugs. Receptor source: a female donor with Graves disease. CDR3s include the opening cysteine and the closing phenylalanine or tryptophan. The order of the fields is J gene, clone size, V gene, D gene, CDR3 protein, CDR3 DNA. The D gene is left open where the match is weak. Clone size is not always given. Where it is, it says once, few, many or a class for expanded clones.

>TRBJ1-2|few|TRBV7-2|NA
CASSLGGPLDGYGYTF
TGTGCCAGCAGCTTAGGAGGTCCACTGGACGGGTATGGCTACACCTTC
>TRBJ1-1|NA|TRBV27|NA
CASMPGGAGRLNTEAFF
TGTGCCAGCATGCCTGGGGGGGCGGGGAGACTGAACACTGAAGCTTTCTTT
>TRBJ2-7|few|TRBV4-2|NA
CASSQELAETYEQYF
TGTGCCAGCAGCCAAGAACTAGCAGAGACCTACGAGCAGTACTTC
>TRBJ2-7|once|TRBV20-1|TRBD2
CSIQTSGSSSEQYF
TGCAGTATCCAGACTAGCGGGAGCTCTTCCGAGCAGTACTTC
>TRBJ2-5|few|TRBV11-2|TRBD2
CASSLVTSEGGGTQYF
TGTGCCAGCAGCTTAGTAACTAGCGAGGGTGGGGGGACCCAGTACTTC
>TRBJ1-1|few|TRBV10-3|NA
CAISESGGGGIGEAFF
TGTGCCATCAGTGAGTCCGGCGGCGGTGGGATAGGTGAAGCTTTCTTT
>TRBJ2-5|few|TRBV3-1|TRBD2
CASSQDWDGTSGSEETQYF
TGTGCCAGCAGCCAAGATTGGGACGGCACTAGCGGGAGTGAAGAGACCCAGTACTTC
>TRBJ2-5|many|TRBV7-8|TRBD1
CASSEGQGMETQYF
TGTGCCAGCAGCGAGGGACAGGGGATGGAGACCCAGTACTTC
>TRBJ2-5|many|TRBV28|NA
CASNPGQSQETQYF
TGTGCCAGCAACCCGGGACAAAGCCAAGAGACCCAGTACTTC
>TRBJ2-7|NA|TRBV28|NA
CASRGPDYEQYF
TGTGCCAGCAGGGGACCGGATTACGAGCAGTACTTC
>TRBJ2-5|many|TRBV28|NA
CASSLYAETQYF
TGTGCCAGCAGTTTATATGCAGAGACCCAGTACTTC
>TRBJ2-7|many|TRBV28|TRBD1
CASYDRGSSYEQYF
TGTGCCAGTTACGACAGGGGATCGTCCTACGAGCAGTACTTC
>TRBJ2-5|many|TRBV12-3/TRBV12-4|NA
CASSFRGTGWETQYF
TGTGCCAGCAGTTTTCGCGGGACGGGGTGGGAGACCCAGTACTTC